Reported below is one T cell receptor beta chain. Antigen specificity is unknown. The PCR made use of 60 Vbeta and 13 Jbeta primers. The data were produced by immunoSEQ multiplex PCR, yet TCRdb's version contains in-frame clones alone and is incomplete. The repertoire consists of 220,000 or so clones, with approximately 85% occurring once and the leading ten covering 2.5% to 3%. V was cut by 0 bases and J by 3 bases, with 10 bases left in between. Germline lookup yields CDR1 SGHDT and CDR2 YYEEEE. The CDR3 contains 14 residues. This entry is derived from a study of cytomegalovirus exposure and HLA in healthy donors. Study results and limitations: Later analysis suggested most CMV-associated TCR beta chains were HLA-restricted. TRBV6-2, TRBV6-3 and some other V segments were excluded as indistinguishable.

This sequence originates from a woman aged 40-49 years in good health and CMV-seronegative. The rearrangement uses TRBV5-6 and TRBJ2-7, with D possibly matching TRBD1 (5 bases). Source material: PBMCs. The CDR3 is CASSLDRLDYEQYF. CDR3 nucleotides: TGTGCCAGCAGCTTGGACAGGCTAGACTACGAGCAGTACTTC. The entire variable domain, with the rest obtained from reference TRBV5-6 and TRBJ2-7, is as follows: DAGVTQSPTHLIKTRGQQVTLRCSPKSGHDTVSWYQQALGQGPQFIFQYYEEEERQRGNFPDRFSGHQFPNYSSELNVNALLLGDSALYLCASSLDRLDYEQYFGPGTRLTVT.